The rows below give T cell receptor beta chains drawn from one sample of a study of blood T cell repertoires in COVID-19. The data were produced by immunoSEQ multiplex PCR, yet TCRdb's version contains in-frame clones alone and is incomplete. The sample records roughly 280,000 clones, approximately 86% being singletons. Sequences were obtained from peripheral blood. All receptors come from a man aged 18 to 29 with active or convalescent COVID-19. The CDR3 runs from the conserved cysteine through the conserved F or W. D genes are given only for firm matches. Only part of the rows carry a size: once, few, many, or a class if the clone is expanded.

TRBV19	TRBJ2-7	TRBD1	.	CASSMGQGDEQYF	TGTGCCAGTAGTATGGGACAGGGTGACGAGCAGTACTTC
TRBV25-1	TRBJ2-7	.	.	CASSETGGRSEQYF	TGTGCCAGCAGTGAGACAGGAGGAAGGAGCGAGCAGTACTTC
TRBV6-1	TRBJ1-1	TRBD1	.	CASSEGTGWNTEAFF	TGTGCCAGCAGTGAAGGGACAGGGTGGAACACTGAAGCTTTCTTT
TRBV6-5	TRBJ2-3	TRBD1	.	CASSSWTGGDDTQYF	TGTGCCAGCAGTTCCTGGACAGGGGGCGATGATACGCAGTATTTT
TRBV11-2	TRBJ2-1	TRBD2	.	CASSEPGLAKSEQFF	TGTGCCAGCAGCGAGCCGGGACTAGCCAAAAGTGAGCAGTTCTTC
TRBV24-1	TRBJ1-2	.	.	CATSDFTRGYTF	TGTGCCACCAGTGATTTTACCCGGGGGTACACCTTC
TRBV19	TRBJ2-5	.	once	CASSISQGGTQYF	TGTGCCAGTAGTATCTCGCAGGGAGGGACCCAGTACTTC
TRBV19	TRBJ2-7	TRBD1	.	CASSKGPTGAGGYEQYF	TGTGCCAGTAGTAAAGGCCCTACTGGGGCAGGGGGCTACGAGCAGTACTTC
TRBV5-3	TRBJ2-1	TRBD1	few	CARRWTGTGGVNEQFF	TGTGCCAGAAGGTGGACCGGGACAGGGGGAGTTAATGAGCAGTTCTTC
TRBV30	TRBJ1-5	.	few	CAWSLEEDSNQPQHF	TGTGCCTGGAGTCTGGAGGAGGACAGCAATCAGCCCCAGCATTTT
TRBV4-3	TRBJ2-1	.	.	CASSPTRGRGNEQFF	TGCGCCAGCAGCCCGACCAGGGGCCGGGGAAATGAGCAGTTCTTC
TRBV19	TRBJ2-7	TRBD1	.	CASSRGQGLKYEQYF	TGTGCCAGTAGTAGGGGACAGGGGTTAAAATACGAGCAGTACTTC
TRBV4-1	TRBJ2-1	TRBD2	.	CASSRGLAGSRYNEQFF	TGCGCCAGCAGCCGCGGACTAGCGGGAAGTCGGTACAATGAGCAGTTCTTC
TRBV27	TRBJ2-1	TRBD2	once	CACAGDLYNEQFF	TGTGCCTGCGCGGGGGACCTATACAATGAGCAGTTCTTC
TRBV15	TRBJ1-4	.	.	CATSSEVNEKLFF	TGTGCCACCAGCAGTGAGGTTAATGAAAAACTGTTTTTT
TRBV4-1	TRBJ2-1	TRBD2	.	CASSQRLAGGPGEQFF	TGCGCCAGCAGCCAGAGGCTAGCGGGAGGGCCTGGTGAGCAGTTCTTC
TRBV5-1	TRBJ2-5	TRBD1	.	CASSLGTGPKETQYF	TGCGCCAGCAGCTTGGGGACAGGGCCGAAAGAGACCCAGTACTTC
TRBV6-5	TRBJ2-1	.	.	CASSYSRDGEQFF	TGTGCCAGCAGTTACTCGCGGGACGGTGAGCAGTTCTTC
TRBV25-1	TRBJ1-2	.	.	CASGRGANYGYTF	TGTGCCAGCGGGAGGGGAGCTAACTATGGCTACACCTTC
TRBV19	TRBJ2-5	TRBD1	.	CASSRTGQETQYF	TGTGCCAGTAGTCGGACAGGGCAAGAGACCCAGTACTTC
TRBV5-5	TRBJ1-1	.	.	CASSTQTTSTEAFF	TGTGCCAGCAGCACTCAAACCACGAGCACTGAAGCTTTCTTT
TRBV3-1/TRBV3-2	TRBJ1-6	.	.	CASSQGSGDWSPLHF	TGTGCCAGCAGCCAAGGTTCGGGGGATTGGTCACCCCTCCACTTT
TRBV7-7	TRBJ1-4	.	few	CASSLKSPRELHNEKLFF	TGTGCCAGCAGCTTAAAGAGTCCTCGGGAACTCCATAATGAAAAACTGTTTTTT
TRBV11-3	TRBJ2-1	.	.	CASSRVRGNEQFF	TGTGCCAGCAGCAGAGTTCGGGGCAATGAGCAGTTCTTC
TRBV27	TRBJ2-7	.	.	CASSTVGGAAAYEQYF	TGTGCCAGCAGTACCGTGGGGGGAGCGGCCGCCTACGAGCAGTACTTC
TRBV5-1	TRBJ2-7	TRBD1	.	CASSVGTGGIYEQYF	TGCGCCAGCAGCGTGGGGACAGGGGGGATCTACGAGCAGTACTTC
TRBV9	TRBJ2-2	.	few	CASSLQGGQDTGELFF	TGTGCCAGCAGCCTCCAGGGTGGGCAGGACACCGGGGAGCTGTTTTTT
TRBV28	TRBJ2-7	.	few	CASSLSTGSYEQYF	TGTGCCAGCAGTTTATCGACAGGCTCCTACGAGCAGTACTTC
TRBV12-3/TRBV12-4	TRBJ2-1	TRBD2	.	CASTAGGDNEQFF	TGTGCCAGCACGGCGGGGGGAGACAATGAGCAGTTCTTC
TRBV6-5	TRBJ2-2	.	.	CASSQRPGNTGELFF	TGTGCCAGCAGCCAGAGACCAGGGAACACCGGGGAGCTGTTTTTT
TRBV5-1	TRBJ1-3	TRBD1	once	CASSSRGQGSGAGSGNTIYF	TGCGCCAGCAGCTCGAGGGGACAGGGGTCTGGAGCAGGTTCTGGAAACACCATATATTTT
TRBV18	TRBJ1-5	.	.	CASSPGTGQPQHF	TGTGCCAGCTCACCAGGTACGGGGCAGCCCCAGCATTTT
TRBV6-6	TRBJ2-2	.	few	CASSQSDTGELFF	TGTGCCAGCAGCCAGAGCGACACCGGGGAGCTGTTTTTT
TRBV18	TRBJ1-1	.	.	CASSQNEGSTEAFF	TGTGCCAGCTCGCAGAACGAGGGTAGCACTGAAGCTTTCTTT
TRBV2	TRBJ2-7	TRBD1	.	CASIRDRGRPYF	TGTGCCAGCATTAGGGACAGGGGGCGTCCTTACTTC
TRBV7-3	TRBJ2-6	TRBD1	.	CASSLTKGALGANVLTF	TGTGCCAGCAGCTTAACGAAGGGGGCTCTGGGGGCCAACGTCCTGACTTTC
TRBV12-3/TRBV12-4	TRBJ1-5	.	.	CASSLGRDQPQHF	TGTGCCAGCAGTTTAGGGCGGGATCAGCCCCAGCATTTT
TRBV11-2	TRBJ2-1	.	.	CASSLDVQVPEQFF	TGTGCCAGCAGCTTAGATGTACAAGTCCCTGAGCAGTTCTTC
TRBV9	TRBJ2-5	.	.	CASSVSSGLQETQYF	TGTGCCAGCAGCGTTTCCAGCGGGCTCCAAGAGACCCAGTACTTC
TRBV28	TRBJ1-1	.	.	CASSRPTARNEAFF	TGTGCCAGCAGTCGTCCTACAGCCCGCAATGAAGCTTTCTTT
TRBV11-2	TRBJ1-1	.	.	CASSLGGYGTEAFF	TGTGCCAGCAGCCTCGGGGGGTACGGCACTGAAGCTTTCTTT
TRBV9	TRBJ2-1	TRBD2	.	CASSWGGRARNEQFF	TGTGCCAGCAGCTGGGGCGGGAGGGCCAGAAATGAGCAGTTCTTC
TRBV7-9	TRBJ2-7	.	.	CASRPLLSDEQYF	TGTGCCAGCAGGCCATTACTCTCGGACGAGCAGTACTTC
TRBV18	TRBJ1-5	.	once	CASSPEPYSNQPQHF	TGTGCCAGCTCACCCGAGCCTTATAGCAATCAGCCCCAGCATTTT
TRBV29-1	TRBJ2-7	TRBD1	.	CSVEGTGEDEQYF	TGCAGCGTTGAGGGGACAGGGGAGGACGAGCAGTACTTC
TRBV28	TRBJ2-5	TRBD2	.	CASSLAGGHFQETQYF	TGTGCCAGCAGTTTGGCGGGGGGTCATTTCCAAGAGACCCAGTACTTC
TRBV25-1	TRBJ2-3	.	.	CASTNGGGTTDTQYF	TGTGCCAGCACGAATGGCGGGGGCACCACAGATACGCAGTATTTT
TRBV29-1	TRBJ1-2	.	.	CSVAKENGYTF	TGCAGCGTTGCGAAGGAGAATGGCTACACCTTC
TRBV9	TRBJ1-2	TRBD1	.	CASSVEQGVSNYGYTF	TGTGCCAGCAGCGTAGAACAGGGGGTATCTAACTATGGCTACACCTTC
TRBV30	TRBJ2-7	.	.	CAWDRDTGSYEQYF	TGTGCCTGGGACCGGGACACGGGTTCCTACGAGCAGTACTTC